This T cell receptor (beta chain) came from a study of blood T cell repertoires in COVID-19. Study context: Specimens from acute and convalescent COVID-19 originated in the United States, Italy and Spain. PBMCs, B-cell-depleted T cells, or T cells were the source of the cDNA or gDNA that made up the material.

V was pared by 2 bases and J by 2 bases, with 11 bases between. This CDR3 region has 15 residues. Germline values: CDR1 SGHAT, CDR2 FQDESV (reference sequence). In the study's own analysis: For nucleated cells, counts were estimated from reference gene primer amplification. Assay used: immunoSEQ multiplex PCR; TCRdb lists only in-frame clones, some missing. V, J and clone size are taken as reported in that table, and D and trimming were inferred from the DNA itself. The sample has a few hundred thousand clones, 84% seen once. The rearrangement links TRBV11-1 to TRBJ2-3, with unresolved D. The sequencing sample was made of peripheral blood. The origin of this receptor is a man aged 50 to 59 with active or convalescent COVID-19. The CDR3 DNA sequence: TGTGCCAGCAGCTTAAGGCTAGAGGCCACAGATACGCAGTATTTT. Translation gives CASSLRLEATDTQYF.